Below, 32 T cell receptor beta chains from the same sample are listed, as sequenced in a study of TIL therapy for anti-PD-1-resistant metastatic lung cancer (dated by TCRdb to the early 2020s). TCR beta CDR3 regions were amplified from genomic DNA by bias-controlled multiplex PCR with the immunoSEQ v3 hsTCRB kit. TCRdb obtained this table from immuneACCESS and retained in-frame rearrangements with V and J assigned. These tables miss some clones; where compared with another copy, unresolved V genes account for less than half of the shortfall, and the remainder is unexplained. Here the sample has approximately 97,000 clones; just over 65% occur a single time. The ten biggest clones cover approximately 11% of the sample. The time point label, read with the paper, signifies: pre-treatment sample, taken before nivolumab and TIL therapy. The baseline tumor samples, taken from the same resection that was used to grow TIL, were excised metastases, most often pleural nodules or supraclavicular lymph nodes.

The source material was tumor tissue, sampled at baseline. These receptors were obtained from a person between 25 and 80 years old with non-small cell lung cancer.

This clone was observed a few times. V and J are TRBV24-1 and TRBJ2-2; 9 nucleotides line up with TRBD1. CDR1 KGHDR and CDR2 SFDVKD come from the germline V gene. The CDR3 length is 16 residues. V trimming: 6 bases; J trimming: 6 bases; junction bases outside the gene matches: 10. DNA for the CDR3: TGTGCCACCAGTATGGCCGGGACAGGGAATGCCGGGGAGCTGTTTTTT. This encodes CATSMAGTGNAGELFF.

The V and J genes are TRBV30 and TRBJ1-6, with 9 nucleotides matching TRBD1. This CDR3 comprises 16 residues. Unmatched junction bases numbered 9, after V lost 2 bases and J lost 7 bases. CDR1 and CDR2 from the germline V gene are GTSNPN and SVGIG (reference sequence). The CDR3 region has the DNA TGTGCCTGGAGTAACTCCGGGACAGGGTGGAATTCACCCCTCCACTTT. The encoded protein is CAWSNSGTGWNSPLHF.

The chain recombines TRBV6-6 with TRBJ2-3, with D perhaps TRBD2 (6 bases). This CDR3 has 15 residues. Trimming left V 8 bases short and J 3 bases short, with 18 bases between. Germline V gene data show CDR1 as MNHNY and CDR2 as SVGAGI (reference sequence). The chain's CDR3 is CASGGVALGTDTQYF. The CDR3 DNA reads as TGTGCCAGCGGCGGGGTGGCACTGGGGACAGATACGCAGTATTTT.

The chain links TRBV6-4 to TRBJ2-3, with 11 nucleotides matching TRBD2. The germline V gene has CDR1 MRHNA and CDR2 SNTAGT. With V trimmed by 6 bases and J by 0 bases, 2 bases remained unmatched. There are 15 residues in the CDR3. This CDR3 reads CASRGLAGSTDTQYF. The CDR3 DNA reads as TGTGCCAGCAGAGGACTAGCGGGCAGCACAGATACGCAGTATTTT.

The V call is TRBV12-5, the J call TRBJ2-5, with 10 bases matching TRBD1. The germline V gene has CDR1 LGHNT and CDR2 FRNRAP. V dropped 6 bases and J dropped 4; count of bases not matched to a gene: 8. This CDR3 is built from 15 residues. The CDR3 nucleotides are TGTGCTAGTGGCACGGGGACAGGGGTCGGAGAGACCCAGTACTTC. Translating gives CASGTGTGVGETQYF.

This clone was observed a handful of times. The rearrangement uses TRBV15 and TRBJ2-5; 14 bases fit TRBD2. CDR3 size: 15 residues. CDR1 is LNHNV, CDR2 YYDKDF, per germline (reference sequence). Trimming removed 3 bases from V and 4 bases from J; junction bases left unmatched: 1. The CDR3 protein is CATSRGLAGAETQYF. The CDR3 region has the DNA TGTGCCACCAGCAGGGGACTAGCGGGAGCAGAGACCCAGTACTTC. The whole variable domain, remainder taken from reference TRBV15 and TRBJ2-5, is DAMVIQNPRYQVTQFGKPVTLSCSQTLNHNVMYWYQQKSSQAPKLLFHYYDKDFNNEADTPDNFQSRRPNTSFCFLDIRSPGLGDTAMYLCATSRGLAGAETQYFGPGTRLLVL.

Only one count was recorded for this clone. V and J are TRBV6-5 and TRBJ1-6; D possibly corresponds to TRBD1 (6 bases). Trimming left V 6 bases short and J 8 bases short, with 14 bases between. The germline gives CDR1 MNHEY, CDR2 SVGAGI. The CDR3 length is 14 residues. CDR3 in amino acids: CASRWAGAYSPLHF. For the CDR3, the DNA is TGTGCCAGCAGGTGGGCAGGGGCGTATTCACCCCTCCACTTT.

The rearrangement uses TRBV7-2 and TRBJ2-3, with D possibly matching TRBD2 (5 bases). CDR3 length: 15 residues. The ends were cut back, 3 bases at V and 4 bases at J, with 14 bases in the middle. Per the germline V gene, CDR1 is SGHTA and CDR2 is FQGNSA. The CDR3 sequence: CASSFRASRSDTQYF. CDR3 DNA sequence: TGTGCCAGCAGCTTCCGGGCTAGCCGGTCAGATACGCAGTATTTT.

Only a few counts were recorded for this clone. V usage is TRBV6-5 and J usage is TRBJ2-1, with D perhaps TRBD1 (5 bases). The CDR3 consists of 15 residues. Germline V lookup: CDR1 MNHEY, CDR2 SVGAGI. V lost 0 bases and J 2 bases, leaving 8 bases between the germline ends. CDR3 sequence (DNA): TGTGCCAGCAGTTACTCTGGCAGGGCCTACAATGAGCAGTTCTTC. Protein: CASSYSGRAYNEQFF.

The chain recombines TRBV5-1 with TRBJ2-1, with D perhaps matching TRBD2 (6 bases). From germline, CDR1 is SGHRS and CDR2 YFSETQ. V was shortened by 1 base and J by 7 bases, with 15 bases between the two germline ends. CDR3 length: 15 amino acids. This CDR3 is CASSLLGDSLNEQFF. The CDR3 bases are TGCGCCAGCAGCTTGCTTGGGGACTCCTTAAATGAGCAGTTCTTC.

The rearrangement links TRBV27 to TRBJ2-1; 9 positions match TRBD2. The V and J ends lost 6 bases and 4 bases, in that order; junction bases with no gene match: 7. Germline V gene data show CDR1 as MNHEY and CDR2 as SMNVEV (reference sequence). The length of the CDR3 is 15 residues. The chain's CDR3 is CASRLGTSIYNEQFF. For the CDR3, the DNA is TGTGCCAGCAGATTAGGGACTAGCATTTACAATGAGCAGTTCTTC.

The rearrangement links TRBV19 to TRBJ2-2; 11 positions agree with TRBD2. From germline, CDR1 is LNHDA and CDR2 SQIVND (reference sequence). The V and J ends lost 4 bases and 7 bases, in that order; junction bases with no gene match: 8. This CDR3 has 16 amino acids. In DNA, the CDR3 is TGTGCCAGTAGTAACGCGGGGACTAGCGGCAGCGGGGAGCTGTTTTTT. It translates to CASSNAGTSGSGELFF.

CDR3 sequence reads: CASSYSAGVEQYF. The CDR3 DNA follows: TGTGCCAGCAGTTACTCAGCAGGGGTCGAGCAGTACTTC. This chain uses TRBV6-5 with TRBJ2-7, with D maybe TRBD1 (6 bases). The CDR3 is 13 amino acids. Trimming shortened V by 0 bases and J by 6 bases, and 9 bases separated the two germline ends. The germline V gene has CDR1 MNHEY and CDR2 SVGAGI.

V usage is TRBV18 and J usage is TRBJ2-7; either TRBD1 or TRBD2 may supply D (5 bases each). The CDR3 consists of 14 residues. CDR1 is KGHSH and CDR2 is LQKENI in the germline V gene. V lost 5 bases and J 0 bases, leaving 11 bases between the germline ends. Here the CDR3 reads CASSGTHNSYEQYF. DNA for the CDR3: TGTGCCAGCTCAGGGACCCATAACTCCTACGAGCAGTACTTC.

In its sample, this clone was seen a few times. CDR3 DNA: TGTGCCAGCAGCTTAGATGGGACTAGAACGAATGAGCAGTTCTTC. Protein product: CASSLDGTRTNEQFF. The V call is TRBV7-2, the J call TRBJ2-1; TRBD2 agrees at 8 bases. The CDR3 contains 15 residues. CDR1 and CDR2 (germline): SGHTA, FQGNSA. After removal of 1 base from V and 7 bases from J, the junction contained 6 bases not matched to a gene.

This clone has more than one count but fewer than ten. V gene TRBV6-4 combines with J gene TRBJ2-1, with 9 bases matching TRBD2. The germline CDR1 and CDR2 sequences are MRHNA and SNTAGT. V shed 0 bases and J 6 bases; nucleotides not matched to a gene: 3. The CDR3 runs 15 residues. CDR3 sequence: CASSDSKREANEQFF. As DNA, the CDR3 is TGTGCCAGCAGTGACTCGAAGCGGGAGGCCAATGAGCAGTTCTTC.

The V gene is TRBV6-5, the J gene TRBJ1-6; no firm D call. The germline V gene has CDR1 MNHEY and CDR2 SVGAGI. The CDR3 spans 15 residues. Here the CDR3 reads CATKRGISYNSPLHF. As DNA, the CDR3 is TGTGCGACCAAACGTGGGATATCCTATAATTCACCCCTCCACTTT.

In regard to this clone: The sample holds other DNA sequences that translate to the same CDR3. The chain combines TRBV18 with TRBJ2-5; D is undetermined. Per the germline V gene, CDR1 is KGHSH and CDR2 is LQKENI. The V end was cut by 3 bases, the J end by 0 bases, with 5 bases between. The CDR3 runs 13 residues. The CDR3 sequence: CASSPGDQETQYF. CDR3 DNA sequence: TGTGCCAGCTCACCGGGCGACCAAGAGACCCAGTACTTC.

The CDR3 sequence is CASSITSSVTDTQYF. The CDR3, as DNA: TGTGCCAGTAGTATTACCTCTAGCGTCACAGATACGCAGTATTTT. The chain employs TRBV19 and TRBJ2-3; maybe TRBD2 (6 bases). This CDR3 has 15 residues. Germline CDR1 reads LNHDA; CDR2 reads SQIVND (reference sequence). V lost 3 bases and J lost 2, with 12 bases in between.

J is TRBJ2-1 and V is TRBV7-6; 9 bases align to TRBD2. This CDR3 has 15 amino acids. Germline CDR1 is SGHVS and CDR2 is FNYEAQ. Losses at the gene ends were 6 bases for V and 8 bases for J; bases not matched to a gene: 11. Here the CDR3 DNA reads TGTGCCAGCAGTGGAGGTAGCGGGAGAGTAGATGAGCAGTTCTTC. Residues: CASSGGSGRVDEQFF.

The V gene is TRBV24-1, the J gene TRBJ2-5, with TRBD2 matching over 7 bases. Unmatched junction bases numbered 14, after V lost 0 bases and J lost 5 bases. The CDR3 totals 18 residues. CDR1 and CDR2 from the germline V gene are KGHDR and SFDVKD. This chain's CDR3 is CATSDLRGAGLPGETQYF. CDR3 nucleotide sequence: TGTGCCACCAGTGATTTGCGCGGAGCGGGACTACCAGGGGAGACCCAGTACTTC.

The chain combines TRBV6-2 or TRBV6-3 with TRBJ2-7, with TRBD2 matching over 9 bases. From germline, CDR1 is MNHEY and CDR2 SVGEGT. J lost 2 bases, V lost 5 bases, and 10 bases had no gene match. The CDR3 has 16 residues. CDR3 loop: CASSHPSGIFAYEQYF. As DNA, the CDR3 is TGTGCCAGCAGTCACCCTAGCGGGATCTTTGCCTACGAGCAGTACTTC.

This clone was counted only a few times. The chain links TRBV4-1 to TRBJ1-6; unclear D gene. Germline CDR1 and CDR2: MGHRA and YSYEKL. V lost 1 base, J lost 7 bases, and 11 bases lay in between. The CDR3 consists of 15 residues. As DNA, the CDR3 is TGCGCCAGCAGCCAAGTGGGGAGTTGGAATTCACCCCTCCACTTT. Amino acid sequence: CASSQVGSWNSPLHF.

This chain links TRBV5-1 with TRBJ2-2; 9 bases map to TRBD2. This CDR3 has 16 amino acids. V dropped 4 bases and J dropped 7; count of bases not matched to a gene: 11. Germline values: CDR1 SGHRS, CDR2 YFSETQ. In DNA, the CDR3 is TGCGCCAGCAGCACGGGACTAGCCAATCGTATCGGGGAGCTGTTTTTT. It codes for CASSTGLANRIGELFF.

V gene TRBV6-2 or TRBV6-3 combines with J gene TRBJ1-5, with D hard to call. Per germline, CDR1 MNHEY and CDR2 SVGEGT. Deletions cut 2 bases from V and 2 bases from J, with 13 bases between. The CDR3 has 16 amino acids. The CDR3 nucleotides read TGTGCCAGCAGTTACGGTACCAGTTCGGGCAATCAGCCCCAGCATTTT. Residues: CASSYGTSSGNQPQHF.

CDR3 residues: CASSSTGTGKETQYF. For the CDR3, the DNA is TGCGCCAGCAGTTCTACCGGGACAGGGAAGGAGACCCAGTACTTC. The chain couples TRBV5-1 to TRBJ2-5; 9 nucleotides align to TRBD1. Germline V gives CDR1 SGHRS, CDR2 YFSETQ. The CDR3 covers 15 residues. Unmatched junction bases numbered 10, after V lost 5 bases and J lost 5 bases.

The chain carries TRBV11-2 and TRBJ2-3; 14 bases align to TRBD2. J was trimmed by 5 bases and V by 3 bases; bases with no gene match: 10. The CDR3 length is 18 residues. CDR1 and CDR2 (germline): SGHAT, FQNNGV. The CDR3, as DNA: TGTGCCAGCAGCTTCCCTCAGACTAGCGGGGGGGCCATAGATACGCAGTATTTT. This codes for CASSFPQTSGGAIDTQYF.

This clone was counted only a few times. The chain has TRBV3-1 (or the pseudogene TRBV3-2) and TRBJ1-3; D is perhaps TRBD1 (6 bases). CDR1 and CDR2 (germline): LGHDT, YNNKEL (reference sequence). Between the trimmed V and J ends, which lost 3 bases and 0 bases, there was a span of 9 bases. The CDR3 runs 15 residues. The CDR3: CASSQTGHSGNTIYF. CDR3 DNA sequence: TGTGCCAGCAGCCAGACAGGCCACTCTGGAAACACCATATATTTT.

The CDR3 protein is CASSQQRANEKLFF. In DNA form, the CDR3 reads TGCGCCAGCAGCCAGCAACGGGCAAATGAAAAACTGTTTTTT. The chain joins TRBV4-3 to TRBJ1-4; D remains unclear. The length of the CDR3 is 14 residues. Between the trimmed V and J ends, which lost 3 bases and 5 bases, there was a span of 10 bases. Germline V lookup: CDR1 LGHNA, CDR2 YSLEER.

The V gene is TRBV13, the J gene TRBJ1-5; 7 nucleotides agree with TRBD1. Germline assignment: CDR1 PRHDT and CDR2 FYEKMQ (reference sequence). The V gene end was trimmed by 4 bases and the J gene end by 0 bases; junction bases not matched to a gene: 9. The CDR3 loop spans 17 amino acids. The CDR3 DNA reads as TGTGCCAGCAGCTCATCCAGGGGGGATTATAGCAATCAGCCCCAGCATTTT. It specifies CASSSSRGDYSNQPQHF. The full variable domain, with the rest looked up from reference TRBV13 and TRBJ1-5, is AAGVIQSPRHLIKEKRETATLKCYPIPRHDTVYWYQQGPGQDPQFLISFYEKMQSDKGSIPDRFSAQQFSDYHSELNMSSLELGDSALYFCASSSSRGDYSNQPQHFGDGTRLSIL.

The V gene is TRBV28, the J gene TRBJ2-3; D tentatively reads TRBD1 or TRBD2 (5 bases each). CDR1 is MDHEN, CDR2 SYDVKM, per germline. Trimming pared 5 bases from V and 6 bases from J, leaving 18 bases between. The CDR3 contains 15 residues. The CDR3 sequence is CASSLPGTLRDTQYF. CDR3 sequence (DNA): TGTGCCAGCAGTCTCCCCGGGACCCTAAGGGATACGCAGTATTTT.

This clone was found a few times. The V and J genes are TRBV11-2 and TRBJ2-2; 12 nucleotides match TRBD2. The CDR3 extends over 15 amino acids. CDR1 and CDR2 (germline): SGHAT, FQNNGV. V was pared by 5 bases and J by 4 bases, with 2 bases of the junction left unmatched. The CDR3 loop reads CASSLAGGPTGELFF. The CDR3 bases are TGTGCCAGCAGCCTAGCGGGGGGGCCCACCGGGGAGCTGTTTTTT.